The rows below give T cell receptor beta chains drawn from one sample of a study of control samples from healthy donors and cancer patients. Sequenced by immunoSEQ multiplex PCR; TCRdb stores in-frame clones only, minus some. The table lists some 65,000 clones, approximately 88% of them singletons. The sample taken for sequencing was PBMCs. These receptor sequences come from a woman in her forties or fifties with lung cancer. Each CDR3 is given with its conserved first and last residue. D genes are given only for firm matches. Clone size, where shown, is once, few, many, or a class for clones that have expanded.

d_gene	v_gene	j_gene	abundance	CDR3aa	CDR3nt
TRBD1	TRBV7-2	TRBJ1-2	NA	CASSLYAGTGFGYTF	TGTGCCAGCAGCTTATATGCCGGGACAGGGTTTGGCTACACCTTC
NA	TRBV30	TRBJ1-5	NA	CAWSSAQSRRPYSNQPQHF	TGTGCCTGGAGTTCCGCCCAGAGCCGTAGACCCTATAGCAATCAGCCCCAGCATTTT
TRBD2	TRBV19	TRBJ2-1	NA	CASSRFSGGAMNEQFF	TGTGCCAGTAGTAGATTTAGCGGGGGGGCCATGAATGAGCAGTTCTTC
TRBD1	TRBV5-1	TRBJ1-2	NA	CASSLGTGAVNYGYTF	TGCGCCAGCAGCCTGGGGACAGGGGCGGTTAACTATGGCTACACCTTC
TRBD1	TRBV11-2	TRBJ1-1	NA	CASSLGVDRAAEAFF	TGTGCCAGCAGCTTAGGCGTTGACAGGGCTGCTGAAGCTTTCTTT
NA	TRBV5-4	TRBJ2-6	few	CASSLRQTSGANVLTF	TGTGCCAGCAGCTTGAGGCAGACCTCTGGGGCCAACGTCCTGACTTTC
NA	TRBV27	TRBJ2-7	NA	CASSSTGTRYEQYF	TGTGCCAGCAGTTCTACAGGTACGCGCTACGAGCAGTACTTC
NA	TRBV6-6	TRBJ1-2	once	CASSPDGYGYTF	TGTGCCAGCAGTCCCGACGGCTATGGCTACACCTTC
NA	TRBV19	TRBJ2-3	once	CASSITPTPDTQYF	TGTGCCAGTAGTATAACCCCCACACCAGATACGCAGTATTTT
NA	TRBV6-5	TRBJ1-1	NA	CASSSPQNTEAFF	TGTGCCAGCAGTTCCCCTCAAAACACTGAAGCTTTCTTT
NA	TRBV7-9	TRBJ1-4	NA	CASSQTGYKDNEKLFF	TGTGCCAGCAGCCAAACAGGGTACAAAGATAATGAAAAACTGTTTTTT
NA	TRBV5-1	TRBJ1-2	NA	CASSLEAAYGYTF	TGCGCCAGCAGCTTGGAGGCGGCTTATGGCTACACCTTC
NA	TRBV24-1	TRBJ1-2	NA	CATEDLDNYGYTF	TGTGCCACCGAGGATCTCGACAACTATGGCTACACCTTC
NA	TRBV2	TRBJ1-3	NA	CASRGDSGNTIYF	TGTGCCAGCAGGGGGGATTCCGGAAACACCATATATTTT
TRBD1	TRBV7-2	TRBJ1-6	NA	CASSLAGQGGDNSPLHF	TGTGCCAGCAGCTTAGCGGGTCAGGGGGGTGATAATTCACCCCTCCACTTT
NA	TRBV9	TRBJ1-3	NA	CASSVVPGAGNTIYF	TGTGCCAGCAGCGTAGTTCCAGGGGCTGGAAACACCATATATTTT